These T cell receptor beta chains were read from a single sample in a study of T cells in Graves' hyperthyroidism and ophthalmopathy. Each CDR3 protein is one row after TCRdb ran MiXCR on the multiplex PCR reads. Of over 500,000 distinct CDR3 sequences in the sample, about 14% were seen once. Sequenced: blood. These receptors came from a woman between 40 and 55 years old with Graves' hyperthyroidism. The CDR3 runs from the conserved cysteine through the conserved F or W. Fields, in order: D gene, J gene, V gene, clone size, CDR3 protein, CDR3 DNA. D genes are given only for firm matches. Where a row states a size, it is once, few, many or the class of an expanded clone; other rows omit it.

>-|TRBJ2-7|TRBV6-1|many
CASSYEEAPSYEQYF
TGTGCCAGCAGTTACGAGGAGGCTCCCTCCTACGAGCAGTACTTC
>-|TRBJ2-3|TRBV6-2/TRBV6-3|many
CASRTGTNTDTQYF
TGTGCCAGCAGGACCGGGACCAACACAGATACGCAGTATTTT
>TRBD1|TRBJ2-1|TRBV28|-
CASSSNDRDSYNEQFF
TGTGCCAGCAGTTCGAATGACAGGGACTCCTACAATGAGCAGTTCTTC
>-|TRBJ2-7|TRBV5-1|-
CANSLGQGGNEQYF
TGCGCCAACAGCTTGGGGCAGGGTGGCAACGAGCAGTACTTC
>TRBD2|TRBJ2-5|TRBV20-1|many
CSAQAGLGEETQYF
TGCAGTGCTCAAGCGGGACTAGGGGAAGAGACCCAGTACTTC
>-|TRBJ2-3|TRBV12-3/TRBV12-4|many
CASSPMSGGSTDTQYF
TGTGCCAGCAGTCCCATGAGTGGGGGAAGCACAGATACGCAGTATTTT
>-|TRBJ1-1|TRBV20-1|-
CRVPEMGGETEAFF
TGCAGAGTCCCGGAGATGGGGGGGGAGACTGAAGCTTTCTTT
>-|TRBJ1-5|TRBV7-2|-
CASTSGNQPQHF
TGTGCCAGCACCTCGGGGAATCAGCCCCAGCATTTT
>TRBD1|TRBJ2-1|TRBV7-9|-
CATPPLRDRETNEQFF
TGTGCCACCCCCCCACTCCGGGACAGGGAAACCAATGAGCAGTTCTTC
>TRBD2|TRBJ2-3|TRBV5-1|many
CASSEGLAGGRTDTQYF
TGCGCCAGCAGCGAGGGACTAGCGGGAGGACGCACAGATACGCAGTATTTT
>TRBD2|TRBJ2-7|TRBV6-1|many
CASRRGSYEQYF
TGTGCCAGCCGACGCGGGAGCTACGAGCAGTACTTC
>-|TRBJ2-1|TRBV12-3/TRBV12-4|-
CASSRQGRRGEQFF
TGTGCCAGCAGCCGCCAGGGACGAAGGGGTGAGCAGTTCTTC
>TRBD2|TRBJ2-2|TRBV28|many
CASSSPPRLAGYGRYTGELFF
TGTGCCAGCAGTTCCCCCCCTAGACTAGCGGGCTATGGGAGGTACACCGGGGAGCTGTTTTTT
>TRBD2|TRBJ2-3|TRBV10-1|few
CASSGSGGLGTDTQYF
TGCGCCAGCAGCGGATCGGGGGGTTTGGGCACAGATACGCAGTATTTT
>-|TRBJ1-4|TRBV29-1|-
CSVRPSTNEKLFF
TGCAGCGTTAGACCCTCCACTAATGAAAAACTGTTTTTT
>TRBD1|TRBJ2-5|TRBV30|many
CAWSPGTGGRETQYF
TGTGCCTGGAGCCCCGGGACAGGGGGCCGAGAGACCCAGTACTTC
>TRBD2|TRBJ2-3|TRBV28|many
CASSFRRLAAPGVDTQYF
TGTGCCAGCAGTTTTCGGAGACTAGCGGCCCCGGGGGTAGATACGCAGTATTTT
>-|TRBJ2-7|TRBV29-1|many
CSVDRGSGSSYEQYF
TGCAGCGTTGACAGGGGATCGGGCAGCTCCTACGAGCAGTACTTC
>-|TRBJ2-1|TRBV5-1|many
CASSLANYGGLPIEGGYNEQFF
TGCGCCAGCAGCTTGGCAAATTATGGGGGGCTTCCTATTGAAGGGGGTTACAATGAGCAGTTCTTC
>TRBD1|TRBJ1-5|TRBV28|many
CASSLGQDFNQPQHF
TGTGCCAGCAGTTTAGGACAGGACTTTAATCAGCCCCAGCATTTT
>-|TRBJ1-3|TRBV7-9|-
CASSSPPGNTIYF
TGTGCCAGCAGCTCCCCGCCGGGTAACACCATATATTTT
>TRBD1|TRBJ2-1|TRBV19|-
CASSIRDSSYNEQFF
TGTGCCAGTAGCATCCGGGACAGCTCCTACAATGAGCAGTTCTTC
>TRBD2|TRBJ2-5|TRBV27|few
CASSETSGRTRETQYF
TGTGCCAGCAGTGAGACTAGCGGGAGGACGCGTGAGACCCAGTACTTC
>TRBD1|TRBJ1-3|TRBV12-3/TRBV12-4|many
CASSSDRGPGNTIYF
TGTGCCAGCAGTTCAGACAGGGGGCCTGGAAACACCATATATTTT
>-|TRBJ1-2|TRBV30|few
CAWGRPLGGYTF
TGTGCCTGGGGGCGGCCTCTGGGCGGCTACACCTTC
>TRBD1|TRBJ1-1|TRBV20-1|many
CSAIRGHTEAFF
TGCAGTGCTATCAGGGGGCACACTGAAGCTTTCTTT
>TRBD1|TRBJ2-5|TRBV7-2|few
CASSYGGQGEETQYF
TGTGCCAGCAGCTACGGGGGACAGGGAGAAGAGACCCAGTACTTC
>TRBD1|TRBJ2-3|TRBV6-2/TRBV6-3|many
CASSYSKVSRQGSDTQYF
TGTGCCAGCAGTTACTCGAAAGTATCCCGACAGGGCTCGGATACGCAGTATTTT
>TRBD2|TRBJ2-3|TRBV6-5|many
CASSYPRGGSLLFSTDTQYF
TGTGCCAGCAGTTACCCCCGGGGGGGATCCTTACTATTTAGCACAGATACGCAGTATTTT
>TRBD2|TRBJ2-1|TRBV20-1|-
CSATRTSGYNEQFF
TGCAGTGCTACAAGGACTAGCGGCTACAATGAGCAGTTCTTC
>-|TRBJ2-3|TRBV6-2/TRBV6-3|few
CASRRGHSTDTQYF
TGTGCCAGCAGGCGGGGCCATAGCACAGATACGCAGTATTTT
>TRBD1|TRBJ2-3|TRBV25-1|few
CASTRTPGTGGVPDTQYF
TGTGCCAGCACGCGAACTCCCGGGACAGGGGGCGTCCCAGATACGCAGTATTTT
>TRBD2|TRBJ2-5|TRBV20-1|-
CSAIHRKYSGNHQETQYF
TGCAGTGCAATCCACCGAAAATATAGCGGGAATCACCAAGAGACCCAGTACTTC
>TRBD1|TRBJ1-2|TRBV12-3/TRBV12-4|many
CASSPGGDDYGYTF
TGTGCCAGCAGCCCAGGGGGCGATGACTATGGCTACACCTTC
>-|TRBJ2-2|TRBV5-1|many
CASSLVQAGTGELFF
TGCGCCAGCAGCTTGGTACAGGCGGGCACCGGGGAGCTGTTTTTT
>TRBD1|TRBJ2-5|TRBV20-1|many
CSASATGTGKETQYF
TGCAGTGCTAGTGCGACCGGGACAGGGAAGGAGACCCAGTACTTC
>TRBD1|TRBJ2-5|TRBV5-1|-
CASQGNTGGETQYF
TGCGCCAGCCAGGGGAACACAGGGGGGGAGACCCAGTACTTC
>TRBD2|TRBJ2-7|TRBV29-1|few
CSVEDGREQREQYF
TGCAGCGTCGAAGATGGGCGGGAGCAAAGAGAGCAGTACTTC
>TRBD1|TRBJ1-2|TRBV7-2|few
CASSSQQGGENYGYTF
TGTGCCAGCAGCTCCCAGCAGGGGGGGGAAAACTATGGCTACACCTTC
>-|TRBJ2-2|TRBV2|many
CASMSERNTGELFF
TGTGCCAGCATGTCGGAGCGTAACACCGGGGAGCTGTTTTTT
>TRBD1|TRBJ1-2|TRBV19|few
CASEAIQGANYGYTF
TGTGCCTCAGAGGCGATACAGGGGGCGAACTATGGCTACACCTTC
>-|TRBJ2-3|TRBV7-9|many
CASSRLLSTDTQYF
TGTGCCAGCAGCCGACTACTTAGCACAGATACGCAGTATTTT
>-|TRBJ1-1|TRBV19|-
CASSQPWGVTEAFF
TGTGCCAGTAGTCAGCCCTGGGGTGTGACTGAAGCTTTCTTT
>TRBD1|TRBJ2-3|TRBV12-5|many
CASGSRGQGADTQYF
TGTGCTAGTGGTTCCAGAGGACAGGGTGCAGATACGCAGTATTTT
>-|TRBJ1-3|TRBV11-2|few
CASSPGAVRGNTIYF
TGTGCCAGCAGCCCAGGGGCAGTGAGGGGAAACACCATATATTTT
>-|TRBJ2-7|TRBV5-6|few
CASSLEGTSSGEQYF
TGTGCCAGCAGCTTGGAGGGTACTAGCTCCGGCGAGCAGTACTTC
>TRBD2|TRBJ2-1|TRBV7-2|many
CASSSSLAGGLEKFF
TGTGCCAGCAGCTCCAGTCTAGCGGGAGGCCTCGAGAAGTTCTTC
>TRBD1|TRBJ2-3|TRBV7-3|many
CASSRFGQGVTDTQYF
TGTGCCAGCAGCCGTTTCGGACAGGGAGTTACAGATACGCAGTATTTT
>TRBD1|TRBJ1-3|TRBV2|many
CASSSRDRDHTIYF
TGTGCCAGCAGTTCCCGGGACAGGGATCACACCATATATTTT
>TRBD2|TRBJ2-1|TRBV12-3/TRBV12-4|-
CASSLFMGLAGRDNEQFF
TGTGCCAGCAGTTTATTTATGGGACTAGCGGGAAGGGACAATGAGCAGTTCTTC
>-|TRBJ2-7|TRBV5-1|many
CASSLDGISSYEQYF
TGCGCCAGCAGCTTGGACGGGATTAGCTCCTACGAGCAGTACTTC
>TRBD1|TRBJ2-7|TRBV20-1|few
CSAQGGTGDAYEQYF
TGCAGTGCTCAAGGGGGGACAGGGGACGCCTACGAGCAGTACTTC